The sequence of this T cell receptor beta chain was determined in a study of molecular identifiers for immune sequencing clone quantification. MiXCR, applied by TCRdb to the PCR reads, yields one record per CDR3 protein. The profile covers over 600,000 distinct CDR3 sequences, with just under 20% appearing a single time and roughly 0.85% taken by the ten largest. This clonotype was detected many times. Germline values: CDR1 LGHDT, CDR2 YNNKEL (reference sequence). The CDR3 has 16 amino acids. V was clipped by 5 bases and J by 1 base; unmatched bases: 6. Sequenced: naive CD8+ T cells from blood, with Jurkat cell RNA spiked in. Subset given: FACS-sorted CD8+CD4-CCR7+CD45RA+ naive T cells. V is TRBV3-1 and J is TRBJ2-3; 10 bases match TRBD2. The origin of this receptor is a human donor in good health. Some libraries in this study had Jurkat cell RNA spiked in. CDR3 protein: CASSVLAGVGTDTQYF. CDR3 in DNA: TGTGCCAGCAGCGTCCTAGCGGGAGTGGGCACAGATACGCAGTATTTT.